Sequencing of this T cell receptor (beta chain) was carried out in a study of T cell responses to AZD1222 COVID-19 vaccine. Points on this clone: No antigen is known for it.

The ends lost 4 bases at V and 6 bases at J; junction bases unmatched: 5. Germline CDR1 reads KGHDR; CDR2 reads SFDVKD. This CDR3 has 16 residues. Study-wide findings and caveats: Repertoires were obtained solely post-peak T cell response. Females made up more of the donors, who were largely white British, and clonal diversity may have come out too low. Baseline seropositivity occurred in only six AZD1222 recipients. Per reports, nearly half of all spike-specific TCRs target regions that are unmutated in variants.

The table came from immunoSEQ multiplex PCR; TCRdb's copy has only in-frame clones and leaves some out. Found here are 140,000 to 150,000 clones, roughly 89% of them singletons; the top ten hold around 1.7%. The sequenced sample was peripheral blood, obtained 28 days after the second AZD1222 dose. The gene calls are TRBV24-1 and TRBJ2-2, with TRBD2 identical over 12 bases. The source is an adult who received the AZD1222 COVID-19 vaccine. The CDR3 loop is CATSDRLAGAPGELFF. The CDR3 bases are TGTGCCACCAGTGACAGACTAGCGGGAGCTCCCGGGGAGCTGTTTTTT.